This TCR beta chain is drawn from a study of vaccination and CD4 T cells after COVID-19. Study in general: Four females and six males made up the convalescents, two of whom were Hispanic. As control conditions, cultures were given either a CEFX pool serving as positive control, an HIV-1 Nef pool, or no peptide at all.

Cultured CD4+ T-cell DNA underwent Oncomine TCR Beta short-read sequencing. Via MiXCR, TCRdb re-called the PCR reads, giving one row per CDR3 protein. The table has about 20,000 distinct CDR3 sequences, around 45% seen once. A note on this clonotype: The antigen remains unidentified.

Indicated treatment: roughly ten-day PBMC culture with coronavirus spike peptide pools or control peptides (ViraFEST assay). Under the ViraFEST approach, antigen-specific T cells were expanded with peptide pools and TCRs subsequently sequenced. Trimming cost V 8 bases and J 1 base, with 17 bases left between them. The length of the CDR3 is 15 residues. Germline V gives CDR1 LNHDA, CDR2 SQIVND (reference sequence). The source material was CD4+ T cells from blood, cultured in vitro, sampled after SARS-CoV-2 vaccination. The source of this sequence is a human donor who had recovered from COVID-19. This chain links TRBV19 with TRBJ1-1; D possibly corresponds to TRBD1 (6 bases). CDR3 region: CASGQGRMENTEAFF. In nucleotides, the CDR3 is TGTGCCAGTGGGCAGGGGCGTATGGAGAACACTGAAGCTTTCTTT.